This T cell receptor beta chain was retrieved from a study of T cell changes during pregnancy in multiple sclerosis. V was clipped by 5 bases and J by 4 bases; unmatched bases: 3. Germline CDR1 SNHLY, CDR2 FYNNEI. CDR3 length: 15 amino acids. The repertoire was sequenced with immunoSEQ multiplex PCR; TCRdb's copy has only in-frame clones and lacks some. The table has fewer than 55,000 clones, about 90% seen once. This clonotype was obtained from a female donor with multiple sclerosis, enrolled in a pregnancy study. Sequencing used CD4+ T cells from peripheral blood mononuclear cells, obtained in the third trimester of pregnancy. This rearrangement joins TRBV2 to TRBJ2-5, with TRBD2 matching 14 bases. CDR3 region: CASSPGTSGRETQYF. CDR3 DNA: TGTGCCAGCAGTCCCGGGACTAGCGGGAGAGAGACCCAGTACTTC. The whole variable domain, filled in from reference TRBV2 and TRBJ2-5, reads EPEVTQTPSHQVTQMGQEVILRCVPISNHLYFYWYRQILGQKVEFLVSFYNNEISEKSEIFDDQFSVERPDGSNFTLKIRSTKLEDSAMYFCASSPGTSGRETQYFGPGTRLLVL.